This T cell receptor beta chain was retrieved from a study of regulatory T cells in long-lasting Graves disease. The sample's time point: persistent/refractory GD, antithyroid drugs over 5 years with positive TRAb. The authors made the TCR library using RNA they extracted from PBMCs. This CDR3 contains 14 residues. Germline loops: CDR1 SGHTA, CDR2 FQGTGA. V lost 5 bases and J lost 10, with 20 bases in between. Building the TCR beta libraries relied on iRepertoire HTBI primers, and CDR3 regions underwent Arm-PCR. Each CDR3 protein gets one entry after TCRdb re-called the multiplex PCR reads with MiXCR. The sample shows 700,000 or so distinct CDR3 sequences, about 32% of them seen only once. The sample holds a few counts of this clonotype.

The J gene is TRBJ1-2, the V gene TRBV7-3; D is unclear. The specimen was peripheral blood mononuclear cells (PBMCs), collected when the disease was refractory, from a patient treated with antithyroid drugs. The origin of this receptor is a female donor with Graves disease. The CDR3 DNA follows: TGTGCCAGCAGCCCTGACGGGATTGGGAGAGACTACACCTTC. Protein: CASSPDGIGRDYTF.